This T cell receptor (beta chain) was identified during a study of cytomegalovirus exposure and HLA in healthy donors. In the study overall: The same platform was used for the approximately 120 validation repertoires as for the roughly 670 first-cohort repertoires, as reported in a later analysis.

Germline CDR1 SGHVS, CDR2 FQNEAQ. This CDR3 contains 16 residues. The V and J ends lost 5 bases and 5 bases, in that order; junction bases with no gene match: 8. The repertoire was sequenced with immunoSEQ multiplex PCR; TCRdb's copy has only in-frame clones and lacks some. The sample includes 100,000 to 150,000 clones, 75% to 90% of them seen just once. The chain has TRBV7-8 and TRBJ1-3; 11 nucleotides agree with TRBD1. Sequenced material: PBMCs. The clonotype comes from a woman under 30 in good health and CMV-seronegative. The CDR3 DNA is TGTGCCAGCAGCGCCGGGACAGGGGGTGGCCGAAACACCATATATTTT. This codes for CASSAGTGGGRNTIYF.